This TCR beta chain was recovered during a study of blood T cells in healthy people across ages. CDR1 LGHNA and CDR2 YSLEER come from the germline V gene. Losses at the gene ends were 0 bases for V and 13 bases for J; bases not matched to a gene: 13. This CDR3 spans 17 amino acids. In terms of origin and age, donors were healthy Caucasian individuals from Russia aged about 6 to 100. Next came a second PCR, run for about 6 to 12 cycles, which used a sample-barcoded 5' primer along with a J-beta primer mix. All samples gave at least 2.5 million CDR3-containing paired-end reads. TCRdb redid the calling of the 5' RACE reads with MiXCR, one entry per CDR3 protein. The sample holds roughly 1.9 million distinct CDR3 sequences; 35% to 50% are singletons and the top ten take about 23%.

This receptor was obtained from a human donor in good health. Sequencing was done on a sample of blood. The chain combines TRBV4-3 with TRBJ2-1; 12 bases match TRBD2. The CDR3 sequence is CASSQEASGGVEETQFF. The CDR3 DNA sequence: TGCGCCAGCAGCCAAGAGGCTAGCGGGGGGGTAGAAGAGACCCAGTTCTTC.